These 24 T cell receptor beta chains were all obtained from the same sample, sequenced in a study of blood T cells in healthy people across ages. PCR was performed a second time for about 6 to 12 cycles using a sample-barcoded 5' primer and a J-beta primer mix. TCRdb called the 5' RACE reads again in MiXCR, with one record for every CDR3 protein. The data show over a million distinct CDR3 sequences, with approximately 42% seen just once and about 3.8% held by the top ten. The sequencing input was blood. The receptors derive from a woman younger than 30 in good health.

The CDR3 is CSNEEQGLSEAFF. The DNA of the CDR3 is TGCAGCAACGAGGAGCAGGGTTTATCTGAAGCTTTCTTT. The chain recombines TRBV29-1 with TRBJ1-1; perhaps TRBD1 as D (5 bases). Per the germline V gene, CDR1 is SQVTM and CDR2 is ANQGSEA. Trimming removed 8 bases from V and 6 bases from J, with 19 bases in between. The CDR3 runs to 13 residues.

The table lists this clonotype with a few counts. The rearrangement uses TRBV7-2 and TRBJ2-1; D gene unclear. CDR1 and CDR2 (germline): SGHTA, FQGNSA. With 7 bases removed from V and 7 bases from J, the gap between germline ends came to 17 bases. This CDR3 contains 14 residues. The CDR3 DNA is TGTGCCAGCACCCTCGTCCGGGCGAAAAATGAGCAGTTCTTC. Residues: CASTLVRAKNEQFF.

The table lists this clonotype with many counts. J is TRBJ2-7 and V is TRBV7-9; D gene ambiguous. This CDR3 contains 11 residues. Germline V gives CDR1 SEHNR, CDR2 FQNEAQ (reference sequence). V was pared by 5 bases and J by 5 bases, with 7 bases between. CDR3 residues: CASSPLHEQYF. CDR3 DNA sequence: TGTGCCAGCAGCCCACTCCACGAGCAGTACTTC.

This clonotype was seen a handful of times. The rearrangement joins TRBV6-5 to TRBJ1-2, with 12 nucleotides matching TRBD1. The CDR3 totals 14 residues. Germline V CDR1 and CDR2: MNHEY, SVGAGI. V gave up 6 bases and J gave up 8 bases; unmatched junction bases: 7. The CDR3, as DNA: TGTGCCAGCAGAGCCGCCGGGACAGGGGGCGGCTACACCTTC. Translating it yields CASRAAGTGGGYTF.

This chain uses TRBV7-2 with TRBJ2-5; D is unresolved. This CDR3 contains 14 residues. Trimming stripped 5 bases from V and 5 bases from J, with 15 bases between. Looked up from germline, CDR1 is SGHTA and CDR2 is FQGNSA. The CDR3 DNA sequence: TGTGCCAGCAGCAGCTATTCGGGCAGGGAGACCCAGTACTTC. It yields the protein CASSSYSGRETQYF.

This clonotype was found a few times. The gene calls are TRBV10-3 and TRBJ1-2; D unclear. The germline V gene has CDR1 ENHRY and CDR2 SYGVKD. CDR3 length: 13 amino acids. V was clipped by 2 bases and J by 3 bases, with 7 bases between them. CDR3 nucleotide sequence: TGTGCCATCAGTGAGCCGGGCGACTATGGCTACACCTTC. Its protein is CAISEPGDYGYTF.

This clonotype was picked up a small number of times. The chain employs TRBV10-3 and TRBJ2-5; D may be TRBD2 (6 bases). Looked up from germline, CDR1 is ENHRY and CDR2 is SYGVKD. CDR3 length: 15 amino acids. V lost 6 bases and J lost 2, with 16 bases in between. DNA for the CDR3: TGTGCCATCAGGCGGGGCCCGAACCCACAAGAGACCCAGTACTTC. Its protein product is CAIRRGPNPQETQYF.

This chain's CDR3 is CASSGRTSETQYF. Written as DNA, the CDR3 is TGTGCCAGCAGCGGTCGGACAAGTGAGACCCAGTACTTC. The chain recombines TRBV9 with TRBJ2-5, with a possible D match to TRBD1 (5 bases). This CDR3 has 13 amino acids. V gave up 3 bases and J gave up 5 bases, with 11 bases separating them. The germline V gene encodes CDR1 SGDLS and CDR2 YYNGEE.

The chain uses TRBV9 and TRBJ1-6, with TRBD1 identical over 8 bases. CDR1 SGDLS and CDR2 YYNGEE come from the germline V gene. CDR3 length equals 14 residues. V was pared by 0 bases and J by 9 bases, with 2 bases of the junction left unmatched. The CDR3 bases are TGTGCCAGCAGCGTAGTTGGACAGGGTTCACCCCTCCACTTT. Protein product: CASSVVGQGSPLHF.

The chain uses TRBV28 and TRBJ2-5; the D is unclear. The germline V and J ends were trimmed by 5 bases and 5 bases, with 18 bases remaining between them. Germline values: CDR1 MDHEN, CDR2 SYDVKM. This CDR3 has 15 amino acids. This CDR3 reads CASSNRQRDEETQYF. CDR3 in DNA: TGTGCCAGCAGTAATCGGCAGAGAGATGAGGAGACCCAGTACTTC.

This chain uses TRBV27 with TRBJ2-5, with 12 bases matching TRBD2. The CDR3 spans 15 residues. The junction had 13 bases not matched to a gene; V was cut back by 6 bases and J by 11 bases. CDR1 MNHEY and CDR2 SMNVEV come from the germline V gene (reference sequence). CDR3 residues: CASSAATSGGNEQYF. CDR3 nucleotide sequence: TGTGCCAGCAGCGCTGCGACTAGCGGGGGCAATGAGCAGTACTTC.

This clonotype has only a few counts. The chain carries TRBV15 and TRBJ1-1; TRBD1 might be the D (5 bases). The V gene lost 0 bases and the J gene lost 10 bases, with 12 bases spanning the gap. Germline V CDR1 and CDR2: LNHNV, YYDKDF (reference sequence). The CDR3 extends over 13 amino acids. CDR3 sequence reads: CATSRDLGGGAFF. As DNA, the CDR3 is TGTGCCACCAGCAGAGATCTTGGGGGGGGAGCTTTCTTT.

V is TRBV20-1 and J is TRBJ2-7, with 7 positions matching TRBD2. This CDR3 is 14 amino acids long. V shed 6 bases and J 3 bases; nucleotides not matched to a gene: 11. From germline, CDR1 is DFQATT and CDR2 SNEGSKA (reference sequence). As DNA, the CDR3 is TGCAGTGCCCCCACAACGGGGGGAGTCTACGAGCAGTACTTC. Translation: CSAPTTGGVYEQYF.

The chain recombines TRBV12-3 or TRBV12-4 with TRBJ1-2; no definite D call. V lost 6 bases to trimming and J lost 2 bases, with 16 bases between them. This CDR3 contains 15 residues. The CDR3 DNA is TGTGCCAGCAGCCGCAACTCAGGAAAGAACTATGGCTACACCTTC. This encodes CASSRNSGKNYGYTF.

The CDR3 region has the DNA TGTGCCTGGGCGGGGGGCACTGAGCAGTTCTTC. Translation gives CAWAGGTEQFF. The J gene is TRBJ2-1, the V gene TRBV30; 8 bases agree with TRBD2. The CDR3 totals 11 residues. V lost 5 bases and J lost 9; bases outside the gene matches: 3. In germline, CDR1 is GTSNPN, CDR2 SVGIG (reference sequence).

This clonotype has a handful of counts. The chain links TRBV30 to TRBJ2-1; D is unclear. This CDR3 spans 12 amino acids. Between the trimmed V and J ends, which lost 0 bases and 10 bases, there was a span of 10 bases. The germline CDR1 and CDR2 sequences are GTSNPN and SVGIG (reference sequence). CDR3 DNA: TGTGCCTGGAGTGTACTTGGGTGGGAGCAGTTCTTC. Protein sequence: CAWSVLGWEQFF.

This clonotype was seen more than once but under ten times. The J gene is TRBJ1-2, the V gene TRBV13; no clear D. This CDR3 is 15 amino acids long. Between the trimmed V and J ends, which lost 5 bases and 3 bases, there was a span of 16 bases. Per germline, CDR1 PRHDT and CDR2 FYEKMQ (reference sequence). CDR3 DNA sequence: TGTGCCAGCAGCCAGACGGGCAGGCCGCACTATGGCTACACCTTC. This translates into CASSQTGRPHYGYTF.

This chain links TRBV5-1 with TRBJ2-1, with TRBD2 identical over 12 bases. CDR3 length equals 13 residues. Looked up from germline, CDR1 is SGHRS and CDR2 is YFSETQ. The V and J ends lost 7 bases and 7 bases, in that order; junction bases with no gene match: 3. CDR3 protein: CASRLAGENEQFF. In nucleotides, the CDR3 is TGCGCCAGCCGACTAGCGGGAGAAAATGAGCAGTTCTTC.

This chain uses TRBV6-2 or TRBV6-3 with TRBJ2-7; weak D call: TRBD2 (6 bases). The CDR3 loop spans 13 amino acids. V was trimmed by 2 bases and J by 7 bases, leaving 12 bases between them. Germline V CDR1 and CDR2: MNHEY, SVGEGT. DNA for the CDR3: TGTGCCAGCAGTTACACCGGGAGTGGTGAGCAGTACTTC. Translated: CASSYTGSGEQYF.

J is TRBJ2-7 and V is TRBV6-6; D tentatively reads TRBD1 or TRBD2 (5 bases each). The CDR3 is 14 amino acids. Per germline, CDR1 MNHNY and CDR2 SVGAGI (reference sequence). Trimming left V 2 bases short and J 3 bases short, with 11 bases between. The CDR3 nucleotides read TGTGCCAGCAGTTACGAGGGCAGGGTCTACGAGCAGTACTTC. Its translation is CASSYEGRVYEQYF.

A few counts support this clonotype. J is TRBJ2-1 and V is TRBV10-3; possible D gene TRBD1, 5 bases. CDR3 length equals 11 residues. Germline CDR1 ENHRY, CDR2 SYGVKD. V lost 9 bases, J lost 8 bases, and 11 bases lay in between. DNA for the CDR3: TGTGCCATAAGGGGATACGATGAGCAGTTCTTC. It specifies CAIRGYDEQFF.

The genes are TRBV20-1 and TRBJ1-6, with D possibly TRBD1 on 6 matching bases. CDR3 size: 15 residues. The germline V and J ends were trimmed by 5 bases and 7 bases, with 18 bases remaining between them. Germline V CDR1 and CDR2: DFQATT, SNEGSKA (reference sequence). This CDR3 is CSAGGGGVWNSPLHF. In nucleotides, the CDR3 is TGCAGTGCTGGAGGGGGGGGGGTATGGAATTCACCCCTCCACTTT.

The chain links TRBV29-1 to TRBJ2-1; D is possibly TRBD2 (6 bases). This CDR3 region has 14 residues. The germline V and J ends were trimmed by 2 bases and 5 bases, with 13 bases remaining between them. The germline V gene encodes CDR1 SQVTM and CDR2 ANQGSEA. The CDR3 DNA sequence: TGCAGCGTTGAAAGGCGGGGCGCACACAATGAGCAGTTCTTC. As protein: CSVERRGAHNEQFF.

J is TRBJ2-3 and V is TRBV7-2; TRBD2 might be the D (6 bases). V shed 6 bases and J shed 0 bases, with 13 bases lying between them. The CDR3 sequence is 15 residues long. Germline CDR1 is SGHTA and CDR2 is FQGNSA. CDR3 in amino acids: CASRWAGTSTDTQYF. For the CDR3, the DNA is TGTGCCAGCAGATGGGCGGGGACTAGCACAGATACGCAGTATTTT.